The 17 T cell receptor beta chains in this list originate from one sample, sequenced in a study of graft-versus-host responses after intestinal transplantation. Which antigens these TCRs recognize remains unknown. The table came from immunoSEQ multiplex PCR; TCRdb's copy has only in-frame clones and leaves some out. The data show roughly 100,000 clones, with over 85% seen just once and more than 0.95% held by the top ten. The sample here was unstimulated CD8+ T cells sorted from spleen or lymph node cells, taken before intestinal transplant. The receptors derive from a human donor who received an intestinal transplant.

This chain joins TRBV4-1 and TRBJ2-5; the D gene is possibly TRBD1 (6 bases). The CDR3 covers 14 residues. The germline V and J ends were trimmed by 6 bases and 1 base, with 12 bases remaining between them. Germline lookup yields CDR1 MGHRA and CDR2 YSYEKL. The DNA for the CDR3 is TGCGCCAGCAGTTCCGGACAGTTCCAAGAGACCCAGTACTTC. Encoded protein: CASSSGQFQETQYF.

This clone has only one observation. The V gene is TRBV4-1, the J gene TRBJ1-1; no clear D. V lost 0 bases and J lost 0, with 23 bases in between. This CDR3 spans 20 amino acids. CDR1 MGHRA and CDR2 YSYEKL come from the germline V gene. The CDR3 protein is CASSQDRLVLVGRMNTEAFF. CDR3 nucleotides: TGCGCCAGCAGCCAAGATCGCCTGGTCTTGGTAGGCAGAATGAACACTGAAGCTTTCTTT.

The genes are TRBV9 and TRBJ2-7; weak D call: TRBD1 (6 bases). The CDR3 loop spans 15 amino acids. The V end lost 4 bases, the J end lost 2 bases, and 16 bases lay between the germline ends. Per the germline V gene, CDR1 is SGDLS and CDR2 is YYNGEE. This chain's CDR3 is CASSPDMDRAYEQYF. The CDR3 nucleotides read TGTGCCAGCAGCCCTGACATGGACAGAGCCTACGAGCAGTACTTC.

This clone was found once. V gene TRBV4-1 combines with J gene TRBJ2-7; D remains unclear. This CDR3 region has 13 residues. Germline lookup yields CDR1 MGHRA and CDR2 YSYEKL. V lost 1 base and J lost 5, with 9 bases in between. CDR3 region: CASSQALANEQYF. The CDR3 bases are TGCGCCAGCAGCCAAGCCCTCGCTAACGAGCAGTACTTC.

V usage is TRBV27 and J usage is TRBJ1-5, with D possibly being TRBD1 (6 bases). The CDR3 extends over 15 amino acids. Trimming left V 6 bases short and J 0 bases short, with 12 bases between. CDR1 MNHEY and CDR2 SMNVEV come from the germline V gene (reference sequence). This CDR3 is CASSTTGLSNQPQHF. The CDR3 bases are TGTGCCAGCAGCACGACAGGCCTTAGCAATCAGCCCCAGCATTTT.

V is TRBV5-8 and J is TRBJ1-2; D uncertain. Germline loops: CDR1 SGHTS, CDR2 YDEGEE. V lost 0 bases and J lost 4, with 4 bases in between. This CDR3 has 12 residues. CDR3 nucleotide sequence: TGTGCCAGCAGCTTGGGATCCTATGGCTACACCTTC. Translation gives CASSLGSYGYTF.

The DNA for the CDR3 is TGTGCCAGCAGTTTCGGACAGGCCGTCAATGAGCAGTTCTTC. Encoded protein: CASSFGQAVNEQFF. The chain employs TRBV27 and TRBJ2-1; 7 bases line up with TRBD1. The CDR3 covers 14 residues. Germline V gene sequence: CDR1 MNHEY, CDR2 SMNVEV (reference sequence). Trimming removed 3 bases from V and 6 bases from J; junction bases left unmatched: 5.

This chain connects TRBV27 to TRBJ2-1; D may be TRBD1 (6 bases). Trimming shortened V by 0 bases and J by 7 bases, and 7 bases separated the two germline ends. The germline V gene encodes CDR1 MNHEY and CDR2 SMNVEV (reference sequence). This CDR3 is built from 13 residues. CDR3 sequence reads: CASSLSRGNEQFF. DNA for the CDR3: TGTGCCAGCAGTTTATCGAGGGGGAATGAGCAGTTCTTC.

The chain combines TRBV9 with TRBJ1-1; perhaps TRBD1 as D (6 bases). V was trimmed by 3 bases and J by 1 base, leaving 10 bases between them. The CDR3 consists of 14 residues. Germline V gives CDR1 SGDLS, CDR2 YYNGEE. The CDR3 DNA reads as TGTGCCAGCAGCGGACGGGGGGCGAACACTGAAGCTTTCTTT. Amino acid sequence: CASSGRGANTEAFF.

This rearrangement joins TRBV29-1 to TRBJ2-7; D tentatively fits TRBD1 or TRBD2 (6 bases each). V was shortened by 6 bases and J by 3 bases, with 15 bases between the two germline ends. The CDR3 totals 13 residues. Germline CDR1 and CDR2: SQVTM and ANQGSEA. Here the CDR3 reads CSVSGAVSYEQYF. The CDR3 DNA is TGCAGCGTCTCGGGGGCCGTTAGCTACGAGCAGTACTTC.

The V call is TRBV11-3, the J call TRBJ1-1; D is unresolved. The length of the CDR3 is 14 residues. Trimming pared 1 base from V and 1 base from J, leaving 7 bases between. CDR1 and CDR2 (germline): SGHNT, YENEEA. As DNA, the CDR3 is TGTGCCAGCAGCTTAGGACGATGGAACACTGAAGCTTTCTTT. It codes for CASSLGRWNTEAFF.

The chain carries TRBV29-1 and TRBJ2-2; 11 bases match TRBD1. The length of the CDR3 is 14 residues. Germline V lookup: CDR1 SQVTM, CDR2 ANQGSEA. J gave up 5 bases and V 5 bases, and 4 bases lay outside the gene matches. CDR3 loop: CSVSGQGVTGELFF. For the CDR3, the DNA is TGCAGCGTTTCGGGACAGGGGGTTACCGGGGAGCTGTTTTTT.

The chain uses TRBV9 and TRBJ2-2; D ambiguous. The CDR3 totals 16 residues. Trimming stripped 2 bases from V and 1 base from J, with 12 bases between. Germline values: CDR1 SGDLS, CDR2 YYNGEE. CDR3 protein: CASSVGMELNTGELFF. The CDR3 nucleotides read TGTGCCAGCAGCGTGGGTATGGAGTTGAACACCGGGGAGCTGTTTTTT. The variable domain in full, with the rest retrieved from reference TRBV9 and TRBJ2-2, is DSGVTQTPKHLITATGQRVTLRCSPRSGDLSVYWYQQSLDQGLQFLIQYYNGEERAKGNILERFSAQQFPDLHSELNLSSLELGDSALYFCASSVGMELNTGELFFGEGSRLTVL.

This sequence joins TRBV5-6 and TRBJ2-7, with 10 bases identical to TRBD2. This CDR3 has 16 amino acids. Losses at the gene ends were 0 bases for V and 1 base for J; bases not matched to a gene: 4. The germline gives CDR1 SGHDT, CDR2 YYEEEE. In DNA form, the CDR3 reads TGTGCCAGCAGCTTGGCCGGGACTAGCGATTCCTACGAGCAGTACTTC. Its protein is CASSLAGTSDSYEQYF.

This chain uses TRBV2 with TRBJ1-3; D gene uncertain. The germline V and J ends were trimmed by 8 bases and 1 base, with 9 bases remaining between them. In germline, CDR1 is SNHLY, CDR2 FYNNEI. The CDR3 covers 13 residues. CDR3 loop: CASPSTSGNTIYF. The CDR3 DNA sequence: TGTGCCAGCCCGTCAACTTCTGGAAACACCATATATTTT.

V gene TRBV6-5 combines with J gene TRBJ2-3, with D hard to call. V was trimmed by 2 bases and J by 6 bases, leaving 9 bases between them. CDR1 and CDR2 from the germline V gene are MNHEY and SVGAGI. This CDR3 spans 13 amino acids. CDR3 sequence: CASSYPEADTQYF. DNA for the CDR3: TGTGCCAGCAGTTACCCAGAAGCGGATACGCAGTATTTT.

This chain connects TRBV2 to TRBJ2-3; tentative D call: TRBD2 (5 bases). The germline V and J ends were trimmed by 6 bases and 2 bases, with 9 bases remaining between them. The CDR3 runs to 13 residues. CDR1 and CDR2 (germline): SNHLY, FYNNEI. CDR3 bases: TGTGCCAGCAGCGAGGGATACACAGATACGCAGTATTTT. Protein: CASSEGYTDTQYF.